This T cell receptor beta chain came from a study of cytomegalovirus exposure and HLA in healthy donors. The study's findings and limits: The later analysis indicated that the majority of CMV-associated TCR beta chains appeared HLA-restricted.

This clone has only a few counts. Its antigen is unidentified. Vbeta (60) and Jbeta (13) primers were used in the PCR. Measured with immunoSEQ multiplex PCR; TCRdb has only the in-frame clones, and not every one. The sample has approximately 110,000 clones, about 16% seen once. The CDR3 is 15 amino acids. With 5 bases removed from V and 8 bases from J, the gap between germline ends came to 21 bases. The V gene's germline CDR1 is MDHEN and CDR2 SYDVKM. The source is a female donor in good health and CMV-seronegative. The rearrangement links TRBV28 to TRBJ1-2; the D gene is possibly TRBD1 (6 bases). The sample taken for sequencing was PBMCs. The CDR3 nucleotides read TGTGCCAGCAGTCTACAGGGAGGGATCTCTTTGGGCTACACCTTC. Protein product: CASSLQGGISLGYTF.